The text below deals with one T cell receptor (beta chain). Its specific antigen is unknown. No per-base quality is available; no much larger clone lies one base away. Including the terminal cysteine and phenylalanine, the CDR3 comprises 17 residues. The sequence is cut down to CDR3 DNA, 51 bases in frame from base 1. CDR1 and CDR2 (LNHDA, SQIVND) derive from the germline V gene (reference sequence). The V end gives up 4 bases and the J end 4 bases, leaving 13 bases in the junction not matched to a gene. This sample stems from a study of blood T cell repertoires in COVID-19 (dated by TCRdb to the early 2020s). In terms of the full investigation: Collaborator samples came from the United States, Italy and Spain and covered acute and convalescent phases of COVID-19. The material from the prospective study consisted of cDNA or gDNA derived from T cells, B-cell-depleted T cells, or PBMCs. The dataset comprised deeply sampled blood TCRbeta repertoires from subjects exposed to, actively infected with, or recovered from COVID-19. A freely available public database, intended as a resource for researchers studying the immune response to SARS-CoV-2, is where the repertoires were released. Samples came from the ongoing ImmuneRACE study (first 160 participants) plus 1,254 subjects from 6 global collaborators. Sample metadata almost always included a de-identified subject ID, COVID-19 status, age in years and sex. Where HLA class I and class II types were available, the types were taken from metadata supplied by the sample provider, not from assay-based typing.

What the research found in general, with its limitations: The amount of clinical and demographic metadata varied by source and participant and was provided uncurated.

The immunoSEQ Assay, a bias-controlled multiplex PCR, was used to amplify TCRbeta CDR3 regions from genomic DNA. As for the original processing: Nucleated cell counts per sample were estimated from amplification of reference gene primers within the assay. Sequence reads were collapsed and filtered to measure the absolute abundance of every unique TCRbeta CDR3 rearrangement. For each sample, productive Simpson clonality was calculated as the square root of Simpson's diversity index across productive rearrangements. Not all clones reach the TCRdb copy of this immuneACCESS table, which keeps in-frame sequences only. Checked studies attribute under half of the gap to unresolved V genes and leave the rest unexplained. That table furnishes V, J and clone size, whereas the DNA furnished D and trimming. In this sample the table shows 320,000 or so clones, roughly 88% of which occur a single time. The ten largest make up over 4.5% of the sample.

Participants in the prospective study were aged 18 to 89 years, lived in about two dozen United States geographic areas, and enrolled through a virtual design. To assign participants to cohorts, the prospective study relied on clinical history that participants themselves reported in a screening survey and a study questionnaire. For ImmuneRACE Cohort 3, a participant was defined as recovered based on two consecutive negative NP/OP PCR tests, clearance by a healthcare professional, or resolution of symptoms. In the prospective study, whole blood, serum and a nasopharyngeal or oropharyngeal swab were collected from each participant by mobile phlebotomists. Additional blood draws and questionnaires over a roughly two-month period could optionally be provided by prospective study participants. Blood samples from the prospective study were shipped frozen or at room temperature prior to DNA extraction.

The chain employs TRBV19 and TRBJ2-3; 8 bases in the junction line up with TRBD1. The TCR comes from a man younger than 45 who had recovered from COVID-19. The sequenced sample consisted of PBMCs or T cells enriched from blood (not recorded which). The sequenced DNA is TGTGCCAGTAGTAGATCCTCGGACAGGGAAGAGTCAGATACGCAGTATTTT. This gives the protein CASSRSSDREESDTQYF.